Listed here are 26 T cell receptor beta chains from one sample, sequenced in a study of blood T cell repertoires in COVID-19. Some clones are missing from TCRdb's copy, which holds only in-frame ones; the method was immunoSEQ multiplex PCR. Seen here are approximately 280,000 clones, roughly 86% observed once, and the top ten hold about 2%. The sample consisted of PBMCs or T cells enriched from blood (not recorded which). The origin of the receptors is a woman aged 55-69 years who had recovered from COVID-19.

The chain combines TRBV3-1 (or the pseudogene TRBV3-2) with TRBJ2-5; no clear D gene. CDR1 is LGHDT, CDR2 YNNKEL, per germline (reference sequence). Trimming pared 2 bases from V and 0 bases from J, leaving 4 bases between. The CDR3 length is 13 residues. The CDR3 nucleotides read TGTGCCAGCAGCCAACGCGACCAAGAGACCCAGTACTTC. Translation gives CASSQRDQETQYF.

This chain joins TRBV6-5 and TRBJ1-1; D may be TRBD1 (6 bases). The CDR3 is 12 residues long. V dropped 5 bases and J dropped 9 bases, with 13 bases sitting between them. Germline loops: CDR1 MNHEY, CDR2 SVGAGI. CDR3 DNA sequence: TGTGCCAGCAGTCAGGCAGGGGCTAAAGCTTTCTTT. Residues: CASSQAGAKAFF.

The V gene is TRBV9, the J gene TRBJ2-5; possible D gene TRBD2, 6 bases. V shed 3 bases and J shed 9 bases, with 21 bases lying between them. CDR3 length equals 15 residues. Germline CDR1 is SGDLS and CDR2 is YYNGEE. This CDR3 reads CASSASGLGWGAQYF. The DNA for the CDR3 is TGTGCCAGCAGCGCCTCGGGACTTGGGTGGGGGGCCCAGTACTTC.

The chain combines TRBV20-1 with TRBJ1-2, with TRBD1 as a possible D gene (5 bases). Deletions cut 1 base from V and 10 bases from J, with 10 bases between. Germline V gene lookup returns CDR1 DFQATT and CDR2 SNEGSKA (reference sequence). The CDR3 consists of 11 residues. In DNA, the CDR3 is TGCAGTGCTAGAGCCAGGGTTGTCTACACCTTC. Its protein is CSARARVVYTF.

The chain combines TRBV18 with TRBJ2-7; 12 bases are a match to TRBD2. This CDR3 contains 15 residues. Germline CDR1 and CDR2: KGHSH and LQKENI. Trimming removed 8 bases from V and 6 bases from J; junction bases left unmatched: 11. The CDR3 region is CASRPTGLAGSEQYF. For the CDR3, the DNA is TGTGCCAGCCGACCAACGGGACTAGCGGGTTCCGAGCAGTACTTC.

The chain is built from TRBV4-1 and TRBJ1-5, with a weak D call TRBD1 (5 bases). From germline, CDR1 is MGHRA and CDR2 YSYEKL. This CDR3 has 15 amino acids. V was clipped by 0 bases and J by 7 bases, with 13 bases between them. CDR3 bases: TGCGCCAGCAGCCAAGATAACAGGATGGGACAGCCCCAGCATTTT. It is translated as CASSQDNRMGQPQHF.

The rearrangement links TRBV6-2 or TRBV6-3 to TRBJ2-5; D may be TRBD2 (5 bases). CDR1 is MNHEY and CDR2 is SVGEGT in the germline V gene. This CDR3 region has 17 residues. The V gene lost 6 bases and the J gene lost 5 bases, with 25 bases spanning the gap. The DNA for the CDR3 is TGTGCCAGCAGCCCTCGAGAGGGCGCCTTGGTGGGCGAGACCCAGTACTTC. It translates to CASSPREGALVGETQYF.

This clone turned up a few times. The chain is built from TRBV12-3 or TRBV12-4 and TRBJ1-2; 7 bases map to TRBD1. The CDR3 is made up of 12 amino acids. V trimming: 8 bases; J trimming: 7 bases; junction bases outside the gene matches: 7. The CDR3 DNA sequence: TGTGCCAGCTTTCCCTCAGGGGGTGGCTACACCTTC. Its translation: CASFPSGGGYTF.

The gene calls are TRBV2 and TRBJ2-4, with 8 bases that match TRBD2. CDR1 is SNHLY, CDR2 FYNNEI, per germline. After removal of 6 bases from V and 8 bases from J, the junction contained 9 bases not matched to a gene. This CDR3 region has 14 residues. DNA for the CDR3: TGTGCCAGCAGCGAGCGGGGGCCCCAGGACATTCAGTACTTC. Residues: CASSERGPQDIQYF.

The chain combines TRBV21-1 with TRBJ1-5; the table's TRBD1 call for D was not verified on the DNA. TRBV21-1 is a pseudogene. The CDR3 runs to 19 residues. The CDR3 is CASSLVSTGISYSNQPQHF. CDR3 bases: TGTGCCAGCAGCCTTGTTTCGACAGGGATTAGTTATAGCAATCAGCCCCAGCATTTT.

This sequence joins TRBV5-1 and TRBJ1-1; tentatively, D is TRBD1 (6 bases). Germline loops: CDR1 SGHRS, CDR2 YFSETQ. Trimming pared 4 bases from V and 7 bases from J, leaving 11 bases between. This CDR3 has 12 amino acids. CDR3 nucleotides: TGCGCCAGCAGCGATTGGGGGCTTGAAGCTTTCTTT. Translation: CASSDWGLEAFF.

The chain is built from TRBV5-1 and TRBJ2-2, with a weak D call TRBD2 (5 bases). The germline V and J ends were trimmed by 2 bases and 2 bases, with 10 bases remaining between them. The CDR3 runs 15 residues. Germline V lookup: CDR1 SGHRS, CDR2 YFSETQ. This chain's CDR3 is CASSLTSINTGELFF. The CDR3 bases are TGCGCCAGCAGCTTAACTAGTATCAACACCGGGGAGCTGTTTTTT.

The chain joins TRBV12-3 or TRBV12-4 to TRBJ1-6; D call uncertain. With 3 bases removed from V and 10 bases from J, the gap between germline ends came to 4 bases. This CDR3 spans 11 amino acids. CDR3: CASSLRSPLHF. CDR3 DNA: TGTGCCAGCAGTTTGAGGTCACCCCTCCACTTT.

This chain joins TRBV18 and TRBJ1-5; D not certain. V lost 2 bases to trimming and J lost 5 bases, with 7 bases between them. This CDR3 spans 13 amino acids. CDR1 is KGHSH and CDR2 is LQKENI in the germline V gene. CDR3 amino acids: CASSPKRDQPQHF. DNA for the CDR3: TGTGCCAGCTCACCAAAGAGGGATCAGCCCCAGCATTTT. Using reference TRBV18 and TRBJ1-5 for the parts outside the CDR3, the full variable domain is NAGVMQNPRHLVRRRGQEARLRCSPMKGHSHVYWYRQLPEEGLKFMVYLQKENIIDESGMPKERFSAEFPKEGPSILRIQQVVRGDSAAYFCASSPKRDQPQHFGDGTRLSIL.

This clone appeared a single time. The chain couples TRBV10-3 to TRBJ1-3, with 9 bases lining up with TRBD1. Trimming at V came to 10 bases and at J to 4 bases, leaving 5 bases not matched to a gene. CDR3 length: 13 amino acids. CDR1 ENHRY and CDR2 SYGVKD come from the germline V gene. The CDR3 region is CATQGAGGNTIYF. In nucleotides, the CDR3 is TGTGCCACACAGGGGGCTGGGGGAAACACCATATATTTT.

J is TRBJ1-2 and V is TRBV6-5; D not certain. V lost 4 bases, J lost 9 bases, and 12 bases lay in between. CDR1 and CDR2 (germline): MNHEY, SVGAGI. The CDR3 is 12 amino acids. CDR3 sequence: CASSSDFFRYTF. CDR3 nucleotide sequence: TGTGCCAGCAGTTCCGACTTTTTCCGCTACACCTTC.

This chain joins TRBV6-5 and TRBJ2-2, with D hard to call. The CDR3 runs to 15 residues. Germline-derived CDR1 and CDR2 are MNHEY and SVGAGI. V was clipped by 7 bases and J by 0 bases, with 12 bases between them. The CDR3 DNA reads TGTGCCAGCACCGCGGCAGCCTCGAACACCGGGGAGCTGTTTTTT. Translation: CASTAAASNTGELFF.

The CDR3, as DNA: TGTGCCAGCAGTCCAACCCGGACAGGGAATTCACCCCTCCACTTT. Translation gives CASSPTRTGNSPLHF. The V call is TRBV2, the J call TRBJ1-6; TRBD1 aligns across 8 bases. The CDR3 contains 15 residues. Germline CDR1 and CDR2: SNHLY and FYNNEI. Losses at the gene ends were 5 bases for V and 7 bases for J; bases not matched to a gene: 7.

This clone was observed once. The chain joins TRBV6-5 to TRBJ1-2; perhaps TRBD1 as D (6 bases). Germline V gene lookup returns CDR1 MNHEY and CDR2 SVGAGI. Trimming cost V 7 bases and J 8 bases, with 17 bases left between them. CDR3 length: 13 amino acids. As DNA, the CDR3 is TGTGCCAGCATTAGGACAGCTGGTGCCGGCTACACCTTC. It translates to CASIRTAGAGYTF.

V and J are TRBV11-2 and TRBJ1-4; D may be TRBD1 (6 bases). Germline V gene data show CDR1 as SGHAT and CDR2 as FQNNGV. V was shortened by 9 bases and J by 11 bases, with 22 bases between the two germline ends. This CDR3 contains 14 residues. Here the CDR3 reads CARYGQPSRWKLFF. The CDR3 coding sequence is TGTGCCAGATATGGACAGCCCAGCCGTTGGAAACTGTTTTTT.

CDR3 nucleotides: TGTGCCTGGAGTCCAGGGACATCTGCAACTAATGAAAAACTGTTTTTT. Its protein product is CAWSPGTSATNEKLFF. V is TRBV30 and J is TRBJ1-4, with a tentative D call TRBD1 (6 bases). V was cut by 2 bases and J by 0 bases, with 13 bases left in between. This CDR3 contains 16 residues. Germline CDR1 GTSNPN, CDR2 SVGIG (reference sequence).

The rearrangement joins TRBV9 to TRBJ1-5; D uncertain. The CDR3 length is 14 residues. CDR1 is SGDLS and CDR2 is YYNGEE in the germline V gene. Trimming took off 2 bases at V and 0 bases at J, with 6 bases between the two ends. This CDR3 reads CASSVSGSNQPQHF. DNA for the CDR3: TGTGCCAGCAGCGTCTCAGGTAGCAATCAGCCCCAGCATTTT.

This clone was detected only once. The chain employs TRBV5-1 and TRBJ2-2, with 8 bases lining up with TRBD2. Germline loops: CDR1 SGHRS, CDR2 YFSETQ. This CDR3 contains 16 residues. The V and J ends lost 4 bases and 3 bases, in that order; junction bases with no gene match: 8. CDR3 region: CASSPRLASDTGELFF. For the CDR3, the DNA is TGCGCCAGCAGCCCCCGACTAGCGTCGGACACCGGGGAGCTGTTTTTT.

The chain joins TRBV5-1 to TRBJ2-7, with D unresolved. The germline V gene has CDR1 SGHRS and CDR2 YFSETQ. Trimming stripped 1 base from V and 0 bases from J, with 8 bases between. This CDR3 is 14 amino acids long. The CDR3, as DNA: TGCGCCAGCAGCTTGTCGTCGAGCTCCTACGAGCAGTACTTC. This translates into CASSLSSSSYEQYF.

This chain uses TRBV30 with TRBJ1-2; D is possibly TRBD1 (5 bases). V dropped 1 base and J dropped 2 bases, with 11 bases sitting between them. CDR1 and CDR2 from the germline V gene are GTSNPN and SVGIG (reference sequence). The CDR3 consists of 14 residues. CDR3 loop: CAWSEGTANYGYTF. The CDR3 DNA is TGTGCCTGGAGTGAGGGGACTGCGAACTATGGCTACACCTTC.

This rearrangement joins TRBV9 to TRBJ2-7, with a possible D match to TRBD1 (6 bases). The CDR3 extends over 13 amino acids. From germline, CDR1 is SGDLS and CDR2 YYNGEE. Trimming removed 1 base at V and 5 bases at J, with 10 bases between. The DNA of the CDR3 is TGTGCCAGCAGCGTATCTGGGGGCAACGAGCAGTACTTC. Its protein is CASSVSGGNEQYF. The full variable domain, completed using reference TRBV9 and TRBJ2-7, is DSGVTQTPKHLITATGQRVTLRCSPRSGDLSVYWYQQSLDQGLQFLIQYYNGEERAKGNILERFSAQQFPDLHSELNLSSLELGDSALYFCASSVSGGNEQYFGPGTRLTVT.